This T cell receptor (beta chain) was identified during a study of identical twins. Study-wide points: Invariant MAIT and iNKT cells are populations that could partly confound zero-insertion analyses.

A universal primer site was added by template switching, and unique molecular identifiers were carried by the cDNA. TCRdb re-derived calls from the 5' RACE reads in MiXCR, one entry per CDR3 protein. The data contain 400,000 to 500,000 distinct CDR3 sequences, under 20% of them seen just once; the ten biggest clones take up approximately 12%. On this clonotype: No antigen is known for it.

J was trimmed by 6 bases and V by 6 bases; bases with no gene match: 6. Per germline, CDR1 MNHNS and CDR2 SASEGT. The CDR3 runs 13 residues. Sequencing used naive T cells sorted from blood. The chain employs TRBV6-1 and TRBJ2-7; the match to TRBD1 covers 9 bases. The clonotype comes from a man in his fifties or sixties in good health. The CDR3 sequence is CASSRQGGLEQYF. In DNA form, the CDR3 reads TGTGCCAGCAGCCGACAGGGGGGTCTCGAGCAGTACTTC.